The 17 T cell receptor beta chains below come from one sample, sequenced in a study of Ad26.COV2.S vaccination and SARS-CoV-2 variants (TCRdb year 2021). Receptors were amplified or captured by the immunoSEQ multiplex PCR assay. TCRdb mirrors the immuneACCESS table, restricted to in-frame sequences. Some clones are absent from its copies; in checked studies, under half trace to an unresolved V gene, and the reason for the others is unknown. For this sample there are roughly 680,000 clones; roughly 90% appear just once. The top ten clonotypes cover approximately 1.5% of the sample. What the treatment or condition label conveys for this sample: some 20 received Ad26.COV2.S at low or high dose, single or two shots; about 5 received placebo; per-sample allocation not given. Repertoires of vaccine and placebo recipients were sequenced from samples taken on day 63 after the first injection. Sequences were derived from peripheral blood, sampled in a trial of Ad26.COV2.S vaccine versus placebo. The receptors shown here come from a person between 18 and 59 years old who received the Ad26.COV2.S COVID-19 vaccine or a placebo.

This chain joins TRBV19 and TRBJ2-1; 7 nucleotides align to TRBD1. V was clipped by 8 bases and J by 3 bases; unmatched bases: 13. This CDR3 has 16 amino acids. In germline, CDR1 is LNHDA, CDR2 SQIVND (reference sequence). CDR3 nucleotide sequence: TGTGCCAGTGAGGGGGCGGGCGACCGACGCTACAATGAGCAGTTCTTC. Translating it yields CASEGAGDRRYNEQFF.

This clone showed up just once. The V call is TRBV6-5, the J call TRBJ1-5, with 7 bases aligning to TRBD1. There are 15 residues in the CDR3. V shed 6 bases, J shed 2 bases, and the junction held 7 bases outside the gene matches. The germline V gene has CDR1 MNHEY and CDR2 SVGAGI. Here the CDR3 reads CASSSSQGRNQPQHF. The CDR3 DNA reads TGTGCCAGCAGCTCTTCACAGGGGCGCAATCAGCCCCAGCATTTT.

The count of this clone is one. V and J are TRBV5-5 and TRBJ2-1; D not resolved. Trimming pared 3 bases from V and 8 bases from J, leaving 12 bases between. This CDR3 comprises 13 residues. Germline CDR1 is SGHKS and CDR2 is YYEKEE (reference sequence). The CDR3 protein is CASSSTLGHEQFF. In DNA, the CDR3 is TGTGCCAGCAGCTCCACTCTTGGCCATGAGCAGTTCTTC.

The J gene is TRBJ1-3, the V gene TRBV5-1; D not certain. CDR3 length: 13 amino acids. Per the germline V gene, CDR1 is SGHRS and CDR2 is YFSETQ. Trimming pared 4 bases from V and 4 bases from J, leaving 9 bases between. The CDR3: CASSVYPGNTIYF. CDR3 bases: TGCGCCAGCAGCGTATATCCGGGAAACACCATATATTTT.

This clone was counted once. The V call is TRBV6-5, the J call TRBJ1-1, with D unresolved. CDR3 length: 13 residues. CDR1 and CDR2 from the germline V gene are MNHEY and SVGAGI. The V end was cut by 2 bases, the J end by 2 bases, with 6 bases between. CDR3 sequence (DNA): TGTGCCAGCAGTTACAGGGATAACACTGAAGCTTTCTTT. Protein product: CASSYRDNTEAFF.

The rearrangement joins TRBV7-9 to TRBJ2-7, with TRBD1 matching over 10 bases. This CDR3 has 15 residues. Losses at the gene ends were 4 bases for V and 3 bases for J; bases not matched to a gene: 6. CDR1 is SEHNR, CDR2 FQNEAQ, per germline (reference sequence). The CDR3 protein is CASSWGQGINYEQYF. In DNA form, the CDR3 reads TGTGCCAGCAGCTGGGGACAGGGGATAAACTACGAGCAGTACTTC.

Ten or more counts support this clone. The chain joins TRBV18 to TRBJ1-6; D gene unclear. Germline CDR1 KGHSH, CDR2 LQKENI. This CDR3 has 12 amino acids. The V gene lost 0 bases and the J gene lost 14 bases, with 8 bases spanning the gap. The CDR3 bases are TGTGCCAGCTCACCACCAATTGGAACCCTCCACTTT. Amino acids: CASSPPIGTLHF.

The gene calls are TRBV18 and TRBJ1-2; the match to TRBD1 covers 8 bases. Germline CDR1 reads KGHSH; CDR2 reads LQKENI. Trimming cost V 6 bases and J 6 bases; bases outside gene matches: 12. The CDR3 is made up of 15 amino acids. CDR3 in DNA: TGTGCCAGCTCTGGACAGGGAGAAGGAGAAGATGGCTACACCTTC. As protein: CASSGQGEGEDGYTF. The full variable domain, in which reference TRBV18 and TRBJ1-2 provide the parts outside the CDR3, is NAGVMQNPRHLVRRRGQEARLRCSPMKGHSHVYWYRQLPEEGLKFMVYLQKENIIDESGMPKERFSAEFPKEGPSILRIQQVVRGDSAAYFCASSGQGEGEDGYTFGSGTRLTVV.

The chain employs TRBV11-3 and TRBJ2-1, with TRBD1 matching over 11 bases. Germline V gene sequence: CDR1 SGHNT, CDR2 YENEEA. V lost 5 bases, J lost 10 bases, and 7 bases stayed unmatched. This CDR3 has 14 amino acids. The CDR3 sequence is CASSAGQGVGEQFF. DNA of the CDR3: TGTGCCAGCAGCGCGGGACAGGGGGTCGGCGAGCAGTTCTTC.

This clone was detected a few times. This sequence joins TRBV10-2 and TRBJ2-7, with no clear D. The V gene's germline CDR1 is WSHSY and CDR2 SAAADI. Trimming took off 3 bases at V and 4 bases at J, with 4 bases between the two ends. The CDR3 has 11 amino acids. CDR3 protein: CASSDFYEQYF. CDR3 bases: TGCGCCAGCAGTGACTTTTACGAGCAGTACTTC.

The genes are TRBV5-1 and TRBJ2-1, with 10 bases that match TRBD2. From germline, CDR1 is SGHRS and CDR2 YFSETQ. Losses at the gene ends were 1 base for V and 6 bases for J; bases not matched to a gene: 4. CDR3 length: 15 residues. CDR3 DNA sequence: TGCGCCAGCAGCTTGTGGCTAGCGGGAGCCAATGAGCAGTTCTTC. This encodes CASSLWLAGANEQFF.

The J gene is TRBJ2-2, the V gene TRBV4-3; TRBD2 aligns across 7 bases. The germline V gene has CDR1 LGHNA and CDR2 YSLEER. V lost 0 bases, J lost 4 bases, and 5 bases stayed unmatched. This CDR3 has 16 residues. Written as DNA, the CDR3 is TGCGCCAGCAGCCAAGATCTCGGACTAGTCACCGGGGAGCTGTTTTTT. It codes for CASSQDLGLVTGELFF.

V gene TRBV4-3 combines with J gene TRBJ2-2; 7 nucleotides match TRBD1. V was clipped by 4 bases and J by 0 bases; unmatched bases: 5. CDR1 and CDR2 (germline): LGHNA, YSLEER. CDR3 size: 16 residues. This CDR3 is CASSLRGGPNTGELFF. The CDR3 DNA is TGCGCCAGCAGCCTCCGAGGGGGCCCGAACACCGGGGAGCTGTTTTTT.

V and J are TRBV5-4 and TRBJ2-3; D may be TRBD1 (7 bases). V was pared by 3 bases and J by 1 base, with 15 bases between. CDR3 length: 16 residues. In germline, CDR1 is SGHNT, CDR2 YYREEE (reference sequence). The CDR3 DNA sequence: TGTGCCAGCAGCTGGGGCGGGACAGCCGGCACAGATACGCAGTATTTT. Translating it yields CASSWGGTAGTDTQYF. The variable domain in full, completed from reference TRBV5-4 and TRBJ2-3, reads ETGVTQSPTHLIKTRGQQVTLRCSSQSGHNTVSWYQQALGQGPQFIFQYYREEENGRGNFPPRFSGLQFPNYSSELNVNALELDDSALYLCASSWGGTAGTDTQYFGPGTRLTVL.

CDR3 loop: CASSLPYNQPQHF. As DNA, the CDR3 is TGTGCCAGCAGTTTGCCTTACAATCAGCCCCAGCATTTT. V and J are TRBV6-2 or TRBV6-3 and TRBJ1-5; D remains ambiguous. Germline assignment: CDR1 MNHEY and CDR2 SVGEGT. V was trimmed by 4 bases and J by 3 bases, leaving 7 bases between them. The CDR3 runs to 13 residues.

This chain joins TRBV10-3 and TRBJ1-2; TRBD1 matches at 12 bases. Germline CDR1 reads ENHRY; CDR2 reads SYGVKD. J lost 6 bases, V lost 6 bases, and 5 bases had no gene match. CDR3 length: 14 amino acids. DNA of the CDR3: TGTGCCATCAGGGGACAGGGGGCCTCCAATGGCTACACCTTC. Amino acids: CAIRGQGASNGYTF.

A single count supports this clone. This chain links TRBV5-5 with TRBJ1-3; D unclear. This CDR3 contains 15 residues. V was pared by 7 bases and J by 0 bases, with 14 bases between. CDR1 and CDR2 from the germline V gene are SGHKS and YYEKEE (reference sequence). CDR3 nucleotide sequence: TGTGCCAGCTCCCTTGGCGTTTACTCTGGAAACACCATATATTTT. Encoded protein: CASSLGVYSGNTIYF.